The 18 T cell receptor beta chains listed next were all sequenced from one sample in a study of T cells in Graves' hyperthyroidism and ophthalmopathy. The CDR3 regions of TCR beta were amplified from RNA transcripts. During a first-round RT-PCR of the TCR CDR3, the HTBI primer set was used. One entry per CDR3 protein results from TCRdb running MiXCR on the multiplex PCR reads. The sample carries approximately 610,000 distinct CDR3 sequences, about a sixth recorded once. Sequencing was done on a sample of blood. The receptors stem from a young woman with Graves' hyperthyroidism.

This clonotype was seen repeatedly, ten times or more. The genes are TRBV28 and TRBJ2-3; D is undetermined. This CDR3 is built from 13 residues. Germline V lookup: CDR1 MDHEN, CDR2 SYDVKM. V was shortened by 6 bases and J by 0 bases, with 7 bases between the two germline ends. CDR3 coding DNA: TGTGCCAGCAGCTTAGGTAGCACAGATACGCAGTATTTT. It is translated as CASSLGSTDTQYF.

The sample holds a few counts of this clonotype. The chain links TRBV4-2 to TRBJ2-5, with D possibly TRBD2 on 6 matching bases. The length of the CDR3 is 14 residues. With 0 bases removed from V and 6 bases from J, the gap between germline ends came to 11 bases. The germline CDR1 and CDR2 sequences are LGHNA and YNFKEQ. The CDR3 here is CASSQDAGIQTQYF. CDR3 in DNA: TGTGCCAGCAGCCAAGATGCGGGAATTCAGACCCAGTACTTC.

This clonotype was counted ten times or more. The chain is built from TRBV7-2 and TRBJ2-1, with TRBD2 matching 10 bases. This CDR3 region has 15 residues. The ends lost 5 bases at V and 8 bases at J; junction bases unmatched: 9. Germline values: CDR1 SGHTA, CDR2 FQGNSA. CDR3 sequence (DNA): TGTGCCAGCAGCCCTACGGGACTAGCGCGGTATGAGCAGTTCTTC. It translates to CASSPTGLARYEQFF.

This clonotype was detected only a few times. This chain connects TRBV4-1 to TRBJ1-2; 8 bases are a match to TRBD1. Germline CDR1 is MGHRA and CDR2 is YSYEKL. The V segment lost 4 bases and the J segment 5 bases; nucleotides outside the gene matches: 9. This CDR3 comprises 15 residues. This CDR3 reads CASSRAQGGEYGYTF. For the CDR3, the DNA is TGCGCCAGCAGCCGCGCACAGGGGGGAGAGTATGGCTACACCTTC.

This clonotype was recorded at least ten times. The CDR3 region is CSATRTSGRVKGEQFF. The CDR3 DNA sequence: TGCAGTGCTACTAGGACTAGCGGGAGGGTGAAAGGTGAGCAGTTCTTC. V and J are TRBV20-1 and TRBJ2-1, with 15 bases identical to TRBD2. The V gene end was trimmed by 4 bases and the J gene end by 9 bases; junction bases not matched to a gene: 10. CDR1 and CDR2 (germline): DFQATT, SNEGSKA (reference sequence). The CDR3 length is 16 residues.

The chain combines TRBV12-3 or TRBV12-4 with TRBJ2-1; 7 bases line up with TRBD2. The CDR3 covers 12 residues. The trim removed 8 bases at V and 2 bases at J, leaving 0 bases unmatched. The CDR3 DNA reads as TGTGCCAGCGGGGGGGCCTACAATGAGCAGTTCTTC. Translating gives CASGGAYNEQFF.

V and J are TRBV19 and TRBJ2-5, with TRBD1 matching 10 bases. The V gene's germline CDR1 is LNHDA and CDR2 SQIVND (reference sequence). After removal of 9 bases from V and 6 bases from J, the junction contained 7 bases not matched to a gene. This CDR3 is built from 13 residues. The CDR3 nucleotides are TGTGCCAGCTCGGGACAGGGGAAGAAGACCCAGTACTTC. Amino acids: CASSGQGKKTQYF.

The CDR3 nucleotides read TGTGCCAGCAGCTCGCCCGGCGGGGGGATCCAAAACATTCAGTACTTC. It encodes CASSSPGGGIQNIQYF. The J gene is TRBJ2-4, the V gene TRBV7-2; TRBD2 agrees at 8 bases. V gave up 4 bases and J gave up 5 bases; unmatched junction bases: 10. Germline lookup yields CDR1 SGHTA and CDR2 FQGNSA. The CDR3 consists of 16 residues.

This clonotype was counted only a few times. V gene TRBV3-1 combines with J gene TRBJ2-1; 11 bases match TRBD2. This CDR3 contains 16 residues. Unmatched junction bases numbered 7, after V lost 3 bases and J lost 6 bases. The germline gives CDR1 LGHDT, CDR2 YNNKEL (reference sequence). CDR3 protein: CASSHELAGVGNEQFF. CDR3 DNA: TGTGCCAGCAGCCATGAACTAGCGGGAGTTGGCAATGAGCAGTTCTTC.

The chain links TRBV10-2 to TRBJ2-1; TRBD2 matches 13 bases. The CDR3 spans 17 residues. With 0 bases clipped from V and 7 bases from J, the junction kept 6 bases outside the gene matches. Germline lookup yields CDR1 WSHSY and CDR2 SAAADI. CDR3 protein: CASSESTSGRGTNEQFF. CDR3 sequence (DNA): TGCGCCAGCAGTGAGTCAACTAGCGGGAGGGGCACTAATGAGCAGTTCTTC.

The table lists this clonotype with a few counts. This chain joins TRBV12-3 or TRBV12-4 and TRBJ1-4; unclear D gene. V was pared by 6 bases and J by 3 bases, with 11 bases between. CDR3 length equals 14 residues. Written as DNA, the CDR3 is TGTGCCAGCAGCACCGGGAGCTCTAATGAAAAACTGTTTTTT. Translating gives CASSTGSSNEKLFF.

The sample holds many counts of this clonotype. The V gene is TRBV20-1, the J gene TRBJ2-7; perhaps TRBD1 as D (6 bases). Germline loops: CDR1 DFQATT, CDR2 SNEGSKA (reference sequence). CDR3 size: 16 residues. The V and J ends lost 6 bases and 0 bases respectively, with 21 bases between them. Here the CDR3 DNA reads TGCAGTGCCCAGCGAACACAGGGCCCTTCCTCCTACGAGCAGTACTTC. It specifies CSAQRTQGPSSYEQYF.

The chain couples TRBV24-1 to TRBJ2-1; TRBD1 matches 9 bases. From germline, CDR1 is KGHDR and CDR2 SFDVKD. V lost 4 bases, J lost 4 bases, and 7 bases stayed unmatched. The CDR3 contains 16 residues. The CDR3 DNA is TGTGCCACCAGTGAGCACAGGGGGCTCTGGTACAATGAGCAGTTCTTC. Encoded protein: CATSEHRGLWYNEQFF.

This clonotype was seen ten or more times. This chain uses TRBV20-1 with TRBJ2-7; D remains unclear. V was clipped by 0 bases and J by 4 bases, with 16 bases between them. The CDR3 sequence is 15 residues long. The germline gives CDR1 DFQATT, CDR2 SNEGSKA (reference sequence). The CDR3 is CSARDPFGLGYEQYF. The CDR3 DNA follows: TGCAGTGCTAGAGATCCTTTCGGGTTGGGTTACGAGCAGTACTTC.

The table lists this clonotype with many counts. This rearrangement joins TRBV2 to TRBJ2-4; D perhaps matches TRBD1 (6 bases). Germline lookup yields CDR1 SNHLY and CDR2 FYNNEI. V was cut by 4 bases and J by 3 bases, with 16 bases left in between. The CDR3 has 16 amino acids. The CDR3 sequence: CASSVRSGVLKNIQYF. Here the CDR3 DNA reads TGTGCCAGCAGTGTAAGGTCAGGGGTACTCAAAAACATTCAGTACTTC.

The chain is built from TRBV6-2 or TRBV6-3 and TRBJ2-2; D call uncertain. This CDR3 is 13 amino acids long. Germline loops: CDR1 MNHEY, CDR2 SVGEGT. The V end lost 5 bases, the J end lost 5 bases, and 9 bases lay between the germline ends. CDR3 nucleotides: TGTGCCAGCAGTCAAAGGATAACCGGGGAGCTGTTTTTT. It codes for CASSQRITGELFF.

Here the CDR3 DNA reads TGCAGCGTTGTGGGACCCGTTGAAGCTTTCTTT. Translated: CSVVGPVEAFF. This rearrangement joins TRBV29-1 to TRBJ1-1; D perhaps matches TRBD1 (5 bases). The V gene lost 4 bases and the J gene lost 7 bases, with 10 bases spanning the gap. Germline V gives CDR1 SQVTM, CDR2 ANQGSEA. This CDR3 is 11 amino acids long. Supplemented by reference TRBV29-1 and TRBJ1-1, the full variable domain reads SAVISQKPSRDICQRGTSLTIQCQVDSQVTMMFWYRQQPGQSLTLIATANQGSEATYESGFVIDKFPISRPNLTFSTLTVSNMSPEDSSIYLCSVVGPVEAFFGQGTRLTVV.

This clonotype was detected many times. This chain joins TRBV20-1 and TRBJ1-5; 7 positions agree with TRBD1. CDR3 length equals 13 residues. The germline gives CDR1 DFQATT, CDR2 SNEGSKA (reference sequence). Unmatched junction bases numbered 6, after V lost 3 bases and J lost 7 bases. CDR3 loop: CSARSPQGQPQHF. The CDR3 region has the DNA TGCAGTGCTAGGTCGCCACAGGGGCAGCCCCAGCATTTT.